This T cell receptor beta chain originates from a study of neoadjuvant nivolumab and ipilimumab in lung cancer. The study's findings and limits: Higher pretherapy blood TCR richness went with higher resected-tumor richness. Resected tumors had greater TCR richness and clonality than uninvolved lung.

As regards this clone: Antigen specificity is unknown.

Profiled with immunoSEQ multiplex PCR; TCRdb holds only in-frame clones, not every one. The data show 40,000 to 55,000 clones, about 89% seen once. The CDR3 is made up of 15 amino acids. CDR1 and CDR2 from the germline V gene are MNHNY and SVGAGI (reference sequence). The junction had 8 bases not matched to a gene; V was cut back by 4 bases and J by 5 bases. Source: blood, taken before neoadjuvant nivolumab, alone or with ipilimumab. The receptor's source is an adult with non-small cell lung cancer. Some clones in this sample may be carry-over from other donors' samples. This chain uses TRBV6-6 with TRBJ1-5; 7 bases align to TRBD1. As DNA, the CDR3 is TGTGCCAGCAGTTCCCGACAGGGATCCGATCAGCCCCAGCATTTT. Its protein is CASSSRQGSDQPQHF.